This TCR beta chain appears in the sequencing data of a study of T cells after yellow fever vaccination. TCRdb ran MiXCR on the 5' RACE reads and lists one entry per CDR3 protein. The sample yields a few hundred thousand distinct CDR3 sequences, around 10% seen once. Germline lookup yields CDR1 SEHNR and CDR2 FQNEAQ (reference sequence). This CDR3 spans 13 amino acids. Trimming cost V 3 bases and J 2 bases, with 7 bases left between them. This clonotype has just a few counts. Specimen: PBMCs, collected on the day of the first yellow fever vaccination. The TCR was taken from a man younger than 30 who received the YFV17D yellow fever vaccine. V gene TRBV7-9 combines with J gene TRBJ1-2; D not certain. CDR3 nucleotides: TGTGCCAGCAGCTTGAACCCCAACTATGGCTACACCTTC. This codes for CASSLNPNYGYTF. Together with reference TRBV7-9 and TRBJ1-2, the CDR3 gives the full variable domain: DTGVSQNPRHKITKRGQNVTFRCDPISEHNRLYWYRQTLGQGPEFLTYFQNEAQLEKSRLLSDRFSAERPKGSFSTLEIQRTEQGDSAMYLCASSLNPNYGYTFGSGTRLTVV.